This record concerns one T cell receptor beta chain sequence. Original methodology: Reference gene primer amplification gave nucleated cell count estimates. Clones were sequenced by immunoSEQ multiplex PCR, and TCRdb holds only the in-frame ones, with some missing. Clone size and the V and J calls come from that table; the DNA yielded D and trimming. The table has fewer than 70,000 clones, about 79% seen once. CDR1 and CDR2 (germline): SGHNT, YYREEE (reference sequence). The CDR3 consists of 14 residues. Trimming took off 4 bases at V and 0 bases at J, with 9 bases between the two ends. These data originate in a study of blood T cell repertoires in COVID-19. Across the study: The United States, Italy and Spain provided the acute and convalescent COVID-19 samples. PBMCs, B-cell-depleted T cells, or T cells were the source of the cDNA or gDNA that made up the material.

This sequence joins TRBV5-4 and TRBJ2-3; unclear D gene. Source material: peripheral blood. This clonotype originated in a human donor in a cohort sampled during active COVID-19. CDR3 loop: CASSLGESTDTQYF. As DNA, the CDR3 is TGTGCCAGCAGCCTTGGAGAGAGCACAGATACGCAGTATTTT.